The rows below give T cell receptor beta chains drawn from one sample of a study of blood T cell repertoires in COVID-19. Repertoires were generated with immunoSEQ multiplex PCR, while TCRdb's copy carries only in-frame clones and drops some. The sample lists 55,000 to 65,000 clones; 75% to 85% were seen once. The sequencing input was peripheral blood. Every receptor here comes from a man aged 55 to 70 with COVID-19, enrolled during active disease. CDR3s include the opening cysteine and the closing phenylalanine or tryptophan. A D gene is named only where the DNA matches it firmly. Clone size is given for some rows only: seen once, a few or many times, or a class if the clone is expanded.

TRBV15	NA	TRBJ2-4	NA	CATGRAGLAKNIQYF	TGTGCCACCGGACGGGCGGGGCTAGCCAAAAACATTCAGTACTTC
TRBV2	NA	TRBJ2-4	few	CASMAETIQYF	TGTGCCAGCATGGCGGAGACCATTCAGTACTTC
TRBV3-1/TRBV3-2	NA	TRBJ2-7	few	CASSQVSGSQYF	TGTGCCAGCAGCCAAGTCAGCGGTTCTCAGTACTTC
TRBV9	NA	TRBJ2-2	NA	CASSVGLALNTGELFF	TGTGCCAGCAGCGTAGGGCTAGCGCTGAACACCGGGGAGCTGTTTTTT
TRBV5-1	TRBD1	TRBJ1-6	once	CASSWTTGNNSPLHF	TGCGCCAGCAGCTGGACGACAGGGAATAATTCACCCCTCCACTTT
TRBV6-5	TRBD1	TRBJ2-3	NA	CASSQQGAHGTQYF	TGTGCCAGCAGCCAACAGGGGGCGCATGGTACGCAGTATTTT
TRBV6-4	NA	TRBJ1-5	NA	CASSETGAGGQPQHF	TGTGCCAGCAGTGAGACCGGGGCCGGGGGGCAGCCCCAGCATTTT
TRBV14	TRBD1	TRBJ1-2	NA	CASSQADRGPYGYTF	TGTGCCAGCAGCCAAGCGGACAGGGGTCCCTATGGCTACACCTTC
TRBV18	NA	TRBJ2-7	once	CASSHKTRQAKRPYEQYF	TGTGCCAGCTCACACAAAACCCGACAGGCGAAACGCCCCTACGAGCAGTACTTC
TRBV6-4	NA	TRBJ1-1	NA	CASRPGHSDTEAFF	TGTGCCAGCAGGCCGGGACACTCCGACACTGAAGCTTTCTTT
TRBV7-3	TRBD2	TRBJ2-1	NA	CASSPSGTRVKEQFF	TGTGCCAGCAGCCCCTCCGGGACTAGGGTAAAGGAGCAGTTCTTC
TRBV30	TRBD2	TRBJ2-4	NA	CAWKTSGGAKNIQYF	TGTGCCTGGAAGACTAGCGGGGGAGCCAAAAACATTCAGTACTTC
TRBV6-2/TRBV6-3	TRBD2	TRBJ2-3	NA	CASSYSTSGRPTDTQYF	TGTGCCAGCAGTTACTCGACTAGCGGGAGACCCACAGATACGCAGTATTTT
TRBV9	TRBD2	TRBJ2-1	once	CASSPELAGGGEQFF	TGTGCCAGCTCCCCGGAACTAGCGGGGGGAGGTGAGCAGTTCTTC
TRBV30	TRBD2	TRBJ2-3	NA	CAWSTSATRDTQYF	TGTGCCTGGAGTACTAGCGCCACGAGAGATACGCAGTATTTT
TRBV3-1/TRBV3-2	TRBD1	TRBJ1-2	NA	CASRGDRAANYGYTF	TGTGCCAGCAGGGGGGACAGGGCGGCTAACTATGGCTACACCTTC
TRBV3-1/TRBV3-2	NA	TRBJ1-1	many	CASSHNIDTEAFF	TGTGCCAGCAGCCATAACATTGACACTGAAGCTTTCTTT
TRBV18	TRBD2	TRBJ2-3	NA	CASSPYGSGGQVTDTQYF	TGTGCCAGCTCCCCCTATGGAAGCGGGGGCCAAGTCACAGATACGCAGTATTTT
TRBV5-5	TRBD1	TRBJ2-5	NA	CASSPQGVGQETQYF	TGTGCCAGCAGCCCACAGGGGGTAGGCCAAGAGACCCAGTACTTC
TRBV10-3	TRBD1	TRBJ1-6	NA	CAISRTGNNSPLHF	TGTGCCATCAGCAGGACAGGGAATAATTCACCCCTCCACTTT
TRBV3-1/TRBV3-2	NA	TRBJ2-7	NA	CASSYRYEQYF	TGTGCCAGCAGTTACAGGTACGAGCAGTACTTC
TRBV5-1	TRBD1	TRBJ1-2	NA	CASSLGTGNYGYTF	TGCGCCAGCAGCTTGGGGACAGGTAACTATGGCTACACCTTC